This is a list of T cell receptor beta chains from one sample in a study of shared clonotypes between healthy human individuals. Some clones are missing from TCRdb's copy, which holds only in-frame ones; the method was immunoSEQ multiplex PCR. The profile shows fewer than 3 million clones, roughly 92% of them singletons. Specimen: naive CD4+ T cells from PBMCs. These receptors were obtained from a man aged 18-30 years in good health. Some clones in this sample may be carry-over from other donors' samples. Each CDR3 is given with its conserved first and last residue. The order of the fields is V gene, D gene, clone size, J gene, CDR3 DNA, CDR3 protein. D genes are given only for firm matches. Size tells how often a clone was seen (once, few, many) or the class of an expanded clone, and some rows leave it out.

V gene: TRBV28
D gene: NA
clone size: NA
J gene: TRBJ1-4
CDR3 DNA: TGTGCCAGCAGTTACCAGGGAGGTAATGAAAAACTGTTTTTT
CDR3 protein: CASSYQGGNEKLFF

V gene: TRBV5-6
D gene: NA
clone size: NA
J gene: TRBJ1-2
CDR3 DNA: TGTGCCAGCAGCTTGGGGGGCGGCTACACCTTC
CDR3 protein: CASSLGGGYTF

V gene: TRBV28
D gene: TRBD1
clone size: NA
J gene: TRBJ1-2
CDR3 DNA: TGTGCCAGCAGTTTAGGAAACAGGGGGCGCGGCTACACCTTC
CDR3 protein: CASSLGNRGRGYTF

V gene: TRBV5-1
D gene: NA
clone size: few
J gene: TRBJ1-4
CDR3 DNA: TGCGCCAGCAGCTTGGCCGGGACTTCAGGTGAAAAACTGTTTTTT
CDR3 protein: CASSLAGTSGEKLFF

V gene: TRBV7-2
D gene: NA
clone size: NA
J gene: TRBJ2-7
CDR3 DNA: TGTGCCAGCAGCTTAGTTACCTCGGCTGGGCAGTACTTC
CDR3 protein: CASSLVTSAGQYF

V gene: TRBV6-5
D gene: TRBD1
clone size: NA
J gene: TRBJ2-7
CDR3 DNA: TGTGCCAGCAGTAAGACAGGGGGAACCTACGAGCAGTACTTC
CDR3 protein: CASSKTGGTYEQYF

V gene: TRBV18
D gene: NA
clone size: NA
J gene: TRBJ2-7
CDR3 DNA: TGTGCCAGCTCACCAGCCCCGGATTCAACCTACGAGCAGTACTTC
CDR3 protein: CASSPAPDSTYEQYF

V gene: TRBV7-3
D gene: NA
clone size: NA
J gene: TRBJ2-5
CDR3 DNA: TGTGCCAGCAGTCTCCACCCGGGACTGAACCAAGAGACCCAGTACTTC
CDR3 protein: CASSLHPGLNQETQYF

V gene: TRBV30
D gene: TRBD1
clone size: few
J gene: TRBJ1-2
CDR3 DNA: TGTGCCTGGAGTGTAGTGGGGACAGTCTATGGCTACACCTTC
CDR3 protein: CAWSVVGTVYGYTF

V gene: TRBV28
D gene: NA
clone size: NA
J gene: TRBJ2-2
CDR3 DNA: TGTGCCAGCAGCCTTCGGAAAACCTCGTACACCGGGGAGCTGTTTTTT
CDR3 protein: CASSLRKTSYTGELFF

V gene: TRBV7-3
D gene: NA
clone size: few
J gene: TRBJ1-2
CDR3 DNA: TGTGCCAGCAGCCCCAGAGGCGGCTATGGCTACACCTTC
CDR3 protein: CASSPRGGYGYTF

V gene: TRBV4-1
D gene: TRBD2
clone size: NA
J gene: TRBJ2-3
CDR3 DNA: TGCGCCAGCAGCCAGACTAGCGGGAGGGCAGATACGCAGTATTTT
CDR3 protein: CASSQTSGRADTQYF

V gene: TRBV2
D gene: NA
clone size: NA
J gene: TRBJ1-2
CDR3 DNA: TGTGCCAGCAGTGAACAACAGAGGTCCCACTATGGCTACACCTTC
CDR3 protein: CASSEQQRSHYGYTF